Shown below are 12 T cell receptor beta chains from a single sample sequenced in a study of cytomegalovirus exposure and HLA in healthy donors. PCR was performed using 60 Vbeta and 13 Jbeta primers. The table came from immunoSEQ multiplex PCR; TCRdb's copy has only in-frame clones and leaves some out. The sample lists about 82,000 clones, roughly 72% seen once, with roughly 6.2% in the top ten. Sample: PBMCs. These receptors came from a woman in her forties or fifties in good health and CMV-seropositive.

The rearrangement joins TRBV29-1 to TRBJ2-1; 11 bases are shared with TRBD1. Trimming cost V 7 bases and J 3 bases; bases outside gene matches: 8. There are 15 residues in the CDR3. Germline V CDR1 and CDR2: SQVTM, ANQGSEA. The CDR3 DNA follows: TGCAGCGCCTCAGCCGGGACAGGGGGCTACAATGAGCAGTTCTTC. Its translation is CSASAGTGGYNEQFF.

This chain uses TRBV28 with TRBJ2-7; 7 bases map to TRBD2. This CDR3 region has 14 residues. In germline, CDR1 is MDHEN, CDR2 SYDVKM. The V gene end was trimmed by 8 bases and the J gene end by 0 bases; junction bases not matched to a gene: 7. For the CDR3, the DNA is TGTGCCAGCCGGTGGGGAGGGAGCTCCTACGAGCAGTACTTC. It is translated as CASRWGGSSYEQYF.

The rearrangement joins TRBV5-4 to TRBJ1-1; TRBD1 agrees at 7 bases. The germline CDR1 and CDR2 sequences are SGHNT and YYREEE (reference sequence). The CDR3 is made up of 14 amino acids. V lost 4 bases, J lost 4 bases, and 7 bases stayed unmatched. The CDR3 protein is CASSTTGSLTEAFF. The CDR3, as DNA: TGTGCCAGCAGCACGACAGGGTCTCTCACTGAAGCTTTCTTT. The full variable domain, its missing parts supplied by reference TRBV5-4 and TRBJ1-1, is ETGVTQSPTHLIKTRGQQVTLRCSSQSGHNTVSWYQQALGQGPQFIFQYYREEENGRGNFPPRFSGLQFPNYSSELNVNALELDDSALYLCASSTTGSLTEAFFGQGTRLTVV.

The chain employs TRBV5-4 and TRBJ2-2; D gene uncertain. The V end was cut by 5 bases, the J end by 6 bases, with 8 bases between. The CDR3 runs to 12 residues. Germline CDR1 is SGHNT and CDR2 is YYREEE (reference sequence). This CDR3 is CASSVYSGELFF. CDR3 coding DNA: TGTGCCAGCAGTGTTTATTCCGGGGAGCTGTTTTTT. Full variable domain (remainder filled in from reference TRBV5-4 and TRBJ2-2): ETGVTQSPTHLIKTRGQQVTLRCSSQSGHNTVSWYQQALGQGPQFIFQYYREEENGRGNFPPRFSGLQFPNYSSELNVNALELDDSALYLCASSVYSGELFFGEGSRLTVL.

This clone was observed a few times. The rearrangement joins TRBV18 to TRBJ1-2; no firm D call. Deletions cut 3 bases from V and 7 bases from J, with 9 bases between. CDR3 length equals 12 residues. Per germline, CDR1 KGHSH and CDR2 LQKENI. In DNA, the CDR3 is TGTGCCAGCTCACCTACCGGTTTTGGCTACACCTTC. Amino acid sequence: CASSPTGFGYTF.

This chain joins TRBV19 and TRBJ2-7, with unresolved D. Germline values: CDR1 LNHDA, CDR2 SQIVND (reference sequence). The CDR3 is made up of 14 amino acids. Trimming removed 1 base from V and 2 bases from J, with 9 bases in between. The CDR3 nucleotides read TGTGCCAGTAGTATAGGTTCAGGTGCCTACGAGCAGTACTTC. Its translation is CASSIGSGAYEQYF. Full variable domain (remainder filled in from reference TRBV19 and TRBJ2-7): DGGITQSPKYLFRKEGQNVTLSCEQNLNHDAMYWYRQDPGQGLRLIYYSQIVNDFQKGDIAEGYSVSREKKESFPLTVTSAQKNPTAFYLCASSIGSGAYEQYFGPGTRLTVT.

The CDR3 reads CASSPLDGEETQYF. The CDR3, as DNA: TGCGCCAGCAGCCCTCTAGACGGGGAAGAGACCCAGTACTTC. The chain has TRBV5-1 and TRBJ2-5; weak D call: TRBD2 (5 bases). The CDR3 contains 14 residues. The V end lost 4 bases, the J end lost 3 bases, and 13 bases lay between the germline ends. Germline values: CDR1 SGHRS, CDR2 YFSETQ.

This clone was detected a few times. As DNA, the CDR3 is TGTGCCAGCCGTAGGGGTCCCGAGCCCCAGCATTTT. Its protein product is CASRRGPEPQHF. The chain employs TRBV28 and TRBJ1-5; D possibly corresponds to TRBD1 (5 bases). V was clipped by 8 bases and J by 8 bases, with 13 bases between them. This CDR3 is 12 amino acids long. Germline CDR1 MDHEN, CDR2 SYDVKM.

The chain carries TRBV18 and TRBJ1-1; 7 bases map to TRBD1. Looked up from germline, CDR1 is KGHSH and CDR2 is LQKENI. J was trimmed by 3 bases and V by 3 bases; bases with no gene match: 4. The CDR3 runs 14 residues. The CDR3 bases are TGTGCCAGCTCACCGAGGACAGGTGACACTGAAGCTTTCTTT. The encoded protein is CASSPRTGDTEAFF.

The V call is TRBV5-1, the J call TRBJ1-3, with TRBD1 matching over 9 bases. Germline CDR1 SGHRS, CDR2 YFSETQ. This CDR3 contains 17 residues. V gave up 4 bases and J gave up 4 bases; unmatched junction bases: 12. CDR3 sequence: CASSIGSQGAGGNTIYF. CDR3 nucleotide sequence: TGCGCCAGCAGCATCGGATCACAGGGGGCCGGAGGAAACACCATATATTTT.

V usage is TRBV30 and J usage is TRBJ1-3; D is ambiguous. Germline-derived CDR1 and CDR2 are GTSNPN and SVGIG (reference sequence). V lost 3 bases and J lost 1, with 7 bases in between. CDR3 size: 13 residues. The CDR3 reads CAWSTLSGNTIYF. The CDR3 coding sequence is TGTGCCTGGAGCACGCTATCTGGAAACACCATATATTTT.

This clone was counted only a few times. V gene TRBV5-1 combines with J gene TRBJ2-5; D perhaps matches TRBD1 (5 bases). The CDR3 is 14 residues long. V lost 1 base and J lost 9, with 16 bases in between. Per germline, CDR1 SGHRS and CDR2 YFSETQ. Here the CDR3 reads CASSLMGPYEAQYF. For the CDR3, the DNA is TGCGCCAGCAGCTTGATGGGGCCCTATGAAGCCCAGTACTTC.